A selection of T cell receptor beta chains follows, all from one sample in a study of shared clonotypes between healthy human individuals. Here immunoSEQ multiplex PCR was the method, and the copy in TCRdb shows in-frame clones only, minus some. In the table there are roughly 1 million clones, about 77% of which are singletons. The sample was memory CD4+ T cells sorted from blood. These receptors came from a man younger than 35 in good health. CDR3s include the opening cysteine and the closing phenylalanine or tryptophan. The order of the fields is CDR3 DNA, CDR3 protein, D gene, J gene, CDR3 length, clone size, V gene. The D gene is left open where the match is weak. Some rows mark clone size as missing; the rest say once, few, many or name a class of expanded clone.

TGTGCCAGCAGCCCTCTAACGGACAGCTACGAGCAGTACTTC CASSPLTDSYEQYF . TRBJ2-7 14 . TRBV7-6
TGTGCCAGCAGCTTGGGAGGGACGGGGGCCAACGTCCTGACTTTC CASSLGGTGANVLTF . TRBJ2-6 15 . TRBV5-6
TGTGCTAGTGGTTTGAGGTCGGAGACAGATACGCAGTATTTT CASGLRSETDTQYF . TRBJ2-3 14 . TRBV12-5
TGTGCCAGCAGCGTTGGAGGGGCGTTCACAGATACGCAGTATTTT CASSVGGAFTDTQYF . TRBJ2-3 15 . TRBV9
TGTGCCAGCAGTCAGGCGGCGGGAGGGCCGCTCTCAGATACGCAGTATTTT CASSQAAGGPLSDTQYF TRBD2 TRBJ2-3 17 . TRBV5-4
TGTGCCAGCAGTTACCAAGAGGGGGGGGACTACGAGCAGTACTTC CASSYQEGGDYEQYF . TRBJ2-7 15 . TRBV6-6
TGTGCCATCAGCGACGGCATCAGGACTAGCGGGGGCCACGAGCAGTACTTC CAISDGIRTSGGHEQYF TRBD2 TRBJ2-7 17 once TRBV10-3
TGTGCCATCAGTGAGAGGGTGAACACTGAAGCTTTCTTT CAISERVNTEAFF . TRBJ1-1 13 . TRBV10-3
TGTGCCAGCAGCCCTACCCGGACTAGCTACTACGAGCAGTACTTC CASSPTRTSYYEQYF TRBD2 TRBJ2-7 15 . TRBV4-2
TGTGCCATCAGTGGAGGGCAAGAGACCCAGTACTTC CAISGGQETQYF . TRBJ2-5 12 . TRBV10-3
TGTGCCAGCAGAAAAGTGGGGGCCATGAACACTGAAGCTTTCTTT CASRKVGAMNTEAFF . TRBJ1-1 15 . TRBV6-1
TGTGCCAGCAGTGGGACGGACAGGGTAACCGGGGAGCTGTTTTTT CASSGTDRVTGELFF TRBD1 TRBJ2-2 15 . TRBV6-1
TGCGCCAGCAGCTCGAGCAACTCCGGGGATACGCAGTATTTT CASSSSNSGDTQYF . TRBJ2-3 14 once TRBV5-1
TGCGCCAGCAGATTGACTAGCGGGTCGTTCGGCACAGATACGCAGTATTTT CASRLTSGSFGTDTQYF TRBD2 TRBJ2-3 17 . TRBV5-1
TGTGCGGTATCAGCTAACTATGGCTACACCTTC CAVSANYGYTF . TRBJ1-2 11 few TRBV28
TGTGCCAGCAGCTTGACGGGGATCTCCTACGAGCAGTACTTC CASSLTGISYEQYF . TRBJ2-7 14 . TRBV7-8